A single sample gave rise to the 3 T cell receptor beta chains below, sequenced in a study of blood T cell repertoires in COVID-19. The repertoire was sequenced with immunoSEQ multiplex PCR; TCRdb's copy has only in-frame clones and lacks some. Found here are 200,000 to 250,000 clones, 75% to 85% of them singletons; the top ten hold 8% to 10%. The sequencing input was peripheral blood. The receptor source for this set is a woman aged 80 or over with COVID-19, enrolled during active disease.

The rearrangement links TRBV24-1 to TRBJ2-3; maybe TRBD2 (6 bases). Germline V gene data show CDR1 as KGHDR and CDR2 as SFDVKD. The CDR3 spans 14 residues. V was clipped by 9 bases and J by 0 bases, with 12 bases between them. The CDR3 is CATRRSGSTDTQYF. The CDR3 DNA reads TGTGCCACCCGCCGGAGCGGGAGCACAGATACGCAGTATTTT.

The rearrangement links TRBV28 to TRBJ1-5, with a possible D match to TRBD1 (6 bases). This CDR3 has 14 residues. The V end was cut by 9 bases, the J end by 7 bases, with 19 bases between. Germline CDR1 and CDR2: MDHEN and SYDVKM. The CDR3 DNA sequence: TGTGCCAGTTCGGGCGGGGGGCATCAACAGCCCCAGCATTTT. It is translated as CASSGGGHQQPQHF.

This clone was counted a single time. V usage is TRBV15 and J usage is TRBJ1-6, with D perhaps TRBD1 (6 bases). Trimming pared 0 bases from V and 8 bases from J, leaving 17 bases between. The CDR3 length is 17 residues. In germline, CDR1 is LNHNV, CDR2 YYDKDF (reference sequence). Here the CDR3 reads CATSRDRGGRRDSPLHF. The CDR3 DNA is TGTGCCACCAGCAGAGATAGGGGGGGCAGGAGGGATTCACCCCTCCACTTT.